This entry describes one TCR beta chain. Its antigen is as yet unknown. This specimen comes from a study of shared clonotypes between healthy human individuals. General study points: There were few donors, and this limited the genetic and exposure-history diversity represented. Clonotypes shared by all four donors outscored non-shared clonotypes in generation probability.

The table came from immunoSEQ multiplex PCR; TCRdb's copy has only in-frame clones and leaves some out. The data show approximately 2,000,000 clones, with approximately 90% seen just once and approximately 0.4% held by the top ten. Trimming cost V 4 bases and J 5 bases; bases outside gene matches: 5. Looked up from germline, CDR1 is SGHRS and CDR2 is YFSETQ. The CDR3 is made up of 15 amino acids. The TCR was taken from a man aged 18 to 29 in good health. Some clones in this sample may be carry-over from other donors' samples. Sequenced input: naive CD4+ T cells from PBMCs. Indicated subset: CD45RA+ positively selected. The V and J genes are TRBV5-1 and TRBJ2-3; 12 bases map to TRBD2. CDR3 sequence (DNA): TGCGCCAGCAGCAAAGCGGGACTAGCGGGAGATACGCAGTATTTT. Its translation is CASSKAGLAGDTQYF.